A single sample gave rise to the 17 T cell receptor beta chains below, sequenced in a study of blood T cell repertoires in COVID-19. Repertoires were generated with immunoSEQ multiplex PCR, while TCRdb's copy carries only in-frame clones and drops some. The repertoire holds roughly 80,000 clones, with 75% to 95% as singletons. The specimen sequenced was peripheral blood. Every receptor here comes from a woman between 50 and 59 years old in a cohort sampled during active COVID-19.

This sequence joins TRBV7-2 and TRBJ2-7; 8 nucleotides align to TRBD2. The V and J ends lost 5 bases and 7 bases, in that order; junction bases with no gene match: 7. Germline values: CDR1 SGHTA, CDR2 FQGNSA. The CDR3 runs 13 residues. As DNA, the CDR3 is TGTGCCAGCAGCCCCAGCGGGAGTGGGGAGCAGTACTTC. The encoded protein is CASSPSGSGEQYF.

The V call is TRBV5-1, the J call TRBJ2-5; TRBD2 is a possible D gene (6 bases). The CDR3 length is 15 residues. Deletions cut 4 bases from V and 1 base from J, with 14 bases between. Per germline, CDR1 SGHRS and CDR2 YFSETQ. This CDR3 reads CASSTSSGLQETQYF. CDR3 bases: TGCGCCAGCAGCACCTCTTCGGGACTCCAAGAGACCCAGTACTTC.

The CDR3 nucleotides read TGTGCCAGTAGTATCGTTGCTGGGAGCTCCTACGAGCAGTACTTC. Residues: CASSIVAGSSYEQYF. The rearrangement uses TRBV19 and TRBJ2-7, with D tentatively TRBD2 (5 bases). CDR1 and CDR2 (germline): LNHDA, SQIVND (reference sequence). The CDR3 totals 15 residues. Trimming removed 3 bases at V and 0 bases at J, with 12 bases between.

The chain links TRBV21-1 to TRBJ1-4; TRBD1, the table's D call, was not compared with the DNA. TRBV21-1 is noted as a pseudogene. CDR3 size: 21 residues. CDR3 sequence: CASSKENDQARRPPTNEKLFF. The CDR3, as DNA: TGTGCCAGCAGCAAAGAAAACGACCAGGCCCGTCGCCCACCAACTAATGAAAAACTGTTTTTT.

The rearrangement links TRBV12-3 or TRBV12-4 to TRBJ2-7, with 8 nucleotides matching TRBD2. V shed 4 bases, J shed 1 base, and the junction held 0 bases outside the gene matches. This CDR3 has 13 residues. The CDR3 protein is CASSSSGSYEQYF. The CDR3 coding sequence is TGTGCCAGCAGTTCTAGCGGGTCCTACGAGCAGTACTTC.

The rearrangement joins TRBV7-9 to TRBJ1-2; TRBD1 matches at 8 bases. Per germline, CDR1 SEHNR and CDR2 FQNEAQ (reference sequence). The CDR3 has 18 residues. Unmatched junction bases numbered 16, after V lost 3 bases and J lost 4 bases. Written as DNA, the CDR3 is TGTGCCAGCAGCTTCCCGAAACCGCATCAGGGGGCACTCTATGGCTACACCTTC. It encodes CASSFPKPHQGALYGYTF. The variable domain in full, completed from reference TRBV7-9 and TRBJ1-2, reads DTGVSQNPRHKITKRGQNVTFRCDPISEHNRLYWYRQTLGQGPEFLTYFQNEAQLEKSRLLSDRFSAERPKGSFSTLEIQRTEQGDSAMYLCASSFPKPHQGALYGYTFGSGTRLTVV.

The chain joins TRBV9 to TRBJ2-3; 9 bases line up with TRBD2. CDR1 and CDR2 from the germline V gene are SGDLS and YYNGEE. CDR3 size: 16 residues. V dropped 4 bases and J dropped 1; count of bases not matched to a gene: 7. The CDR3 protein is CASSLAAGGGTDTQYF. CDR3 in DNA: TGTGCCAGCAGCCTTGCAGCGGGAGGCGGCACAGATACGCAGTATTTT.

CDR3 DNA: TGTGCCAGCAGCTTGGGACAGGGTTTTGAAGCTTTCTTT. This sequence encodes CASSLGQGFEAFF. The gene calls are TRBV5-8 and TRBJ1-1; TRBD1 aligns across 7 bases. Trimming at V came to 0 bases and at J to 7 bases, leaving 3 bases not matched to a gene. This CDR3 is 13 amino acids long. Looked up from germline, CDR1 is SGHTS and CDR2 is YDEGEE.

This clone was detected once. This rearrangement joins TRBV28 to TRBJ2-2; 11 positions agree with TRBD2. The CDR3 covers 16 residues. Trimming at V came to 8 bases and at J to 7 bases, leaving 12 bases not matched to a gene. Germline CDR1 and CDR2: MDHEN and SYDVKM. CDR3 in amino acids: CASLSTSGTFGGELFF. CDR3 in DNA: TGTGCCAGCCTTTCGACTAGCGGGACGTTCGGCGGGGAGCTGTTTTTT.

The chain recombines TRBV29-1 with TRBJ2-2; no clear D. The CDR3 totals 13 residues. Germline V CDR1 and CDR2: SQVTM, ANQGSEA. V lost 5 bases to trimming and J lost 6 bases, with 13 bases between them. The CDR3 DNA sequence: TGCAGCGTTTCCCCCTCGGTCGCCGGGGAGCTGTTTTTT. Amino acid sequence: CSVSPSVAGELFF.

This chain uses TRBV5-1 with TRBJ2-7; 7 bases are shared with TRBD2. V shed 1 base, J shed 0 bases, and the junction held 7 bases outside the gene matches. Germline CDR1 reads SGHRS; CDR2 reads YFSETQ. CDR3 size: 16 residues. Here the CDR3 reads CASSLLASGVSYEQYF. In DNA form, the CDR3 reads TGCGCCAGCAGCTTGTTGGCCAGCGGGGTCTCCTACGAGCAGTACTTC.

The chain combines TRBV9 with TRBJ2-3; 7 bases are a match to TRBD1. Looked up from germline, CDR1 is SGDLS and CDR2 is YYNGEE. The CDR3 has 15 residues. J lost 7 bases, V lost 0 bases, and 8 bases had no gene match. CDR3 sequence (DNA): TGTGCCAGCAGCGTAGAGGCAGGGGGTGGAAATACGCAGTATTTT. The encoded protein is CASSVEAGGGNTQYF.

The genes are TRBV10-3 and TRBJ1-1; 7 bases map to TRBD1. CDR3 size: 14 residues. Germline V CDR1 and CDR2: ENHRY, SYGVKD. V was pared by 4 bases and J by 10 bases, with 12 bases of the junction left unmatched. The CDR3 loop reads CAISGFKGTAGAFF. The CDR3 DNA reads as TGTGCCATCAGTGGTTTTAAGGGGACAGCGGGAGCTTTCTTT.

This rearrangement joins TRBV30 to TRBJ1-3, with D tentatively TRBD1 (5 bases). This CDR3 comprises 15 residues. Looked up from germline, CDR1 is GTSNPN and CDR2 is SVGIG (reference sequence). V lost 0 bases and J 4 bases, leaving 13 bases between the germline ends. CDR3 coding DNA: TGTGCCTGGAGTGTAGGCAGGGCAGCCGGAAACACCATATATTTT. It specifies CAWSVGRAAGNTIYF.

V and J are TRBV11-3 and TRBJ1-5, with 7 bases that match TRBD1. This CDR3 comprises 13 residues. Germline trimming cut 2 bases from V and 8 bases from J; bases unmatched to any gene: 3. Germline V gene sequence: CDR1 SGHNT, CDR2 YENEEA. The DNA of the CDR3 is TGTGCCAGCAGCTTATTCCAGGGGGAGCCCCAGCATTTT. Translated, it gives CASSLFQGEPQHF.

The chain uses TRBV18 and TRBJ2-1, with 12 positions matching TRBD1. This CDR3 contains 17 residues. J gave up 9 bases and V 6 bases, and 15 bases lay outside the gene matches. CDR1 and CDR2 (germline): KGHSH, LQKENI. CDR3 loop: CASSRGVGTGGTGEQFF. For the CDR3, the DNA is TGTGCCAGCTCTCGAGGCGTCGGGACAGGGGGCACGGGTGAGCAGTTCTTC.

The gene calls are TRBV7-9 and TRBJ1-1; 7 bases fit TRBD1. The CDR3 runs 17 residues. The V and J ends lost 1 base and 7 bases, in that order; junction bases with no gene match: 15. Per the germline V gene, CDR1 is SEHNR and CDR2 is FQNEAQ (reference sequence). The CDR3 nucleotides are TGTGCCAGCAGCTTAGGGCCACAGGGGCGTGAATTTGTTGAAGCTTTCTTT. This gives the protein CASSLGPQGREFVEAFF.